This TCR beta chain was recorded in a study of cytotoxic CD8 clonotypes in ibrutinib-treated CLL. Generated by immunoSEQ multiplex PCR, the TCRdb table keeps only in-frame clones and is missing some. The table includes 40,000 to 55,000 clones, over 80% detected once. The junction had 13 bases not matched to a gene; V was cut back by 2 bases and J by 10 bases. This CDR3 region has 15 residues. Per germline, CDR1 GTSNPN and CDR2 SVGIG (reference sequence). The sample consisted of PBMCs, taken after 24 months of ibrutinib treatment. The chain has TRBV30 and TRBJ1-5, with 8 bases that match TRBD1. The sequence came from a human donor with chronic lymphocytic leukemia. The CDR3 spells CAWSRAGGGEKPQHF. The DNA of the CDR3 is TGTGCCTGGAGTCGAGCAGGGGGCGGAGAGAAACCCCAGCATTTT.